Included here is one TCR beta chain sequence, with context. Its target is not known. The data were taken from a study of T cell responses to AZD1222 COVID-19 vaccine. Findings and limits, study-wide: Increases in Spike-specific TCR breadth and depth were seen after two AZD1222 doses.

The assay was immunoSEQ multiplex PCR, and TCRdb's table has in-frame clones only and misses some. The data contain 200,000 or so clones, around 92% of them singletons. This CDR3 spans 15 amino acids. The germline gives CDR1 SGHRS, CDR2 YFSETQ. V lost 2 bases to trimming and J lost 9 bases; unmatched junction nucleotides: 11. This chain uses TRBV5-1 with TRBJ2-1; 7 bases are a match to TRBD2. This receptor was identified in an adult in good health. The sequences come from peripheral blood, collected on day 0 of AZD1222 vaccination. The CDR3 DNA reads TGCGCCAGCAGCTTACCGACCGGGACGGGGGGTGAGCAGTTCTTC. This translates into CASSLPTGTGGEQFF. Based on the CDR3 plus reference TRBV5-1 and TRBJ2-1, the full variable domain is KAGVTQTPRYLIKTRGQQVTLSCSPISGHRSVSWYQQTPGQGLQFLFEYFSETQRNKGNFPGRFSGRQFSNSRSEMNVSTLELGDSALYLCASSLPTGTGGEQFFGPGTRLTVL.